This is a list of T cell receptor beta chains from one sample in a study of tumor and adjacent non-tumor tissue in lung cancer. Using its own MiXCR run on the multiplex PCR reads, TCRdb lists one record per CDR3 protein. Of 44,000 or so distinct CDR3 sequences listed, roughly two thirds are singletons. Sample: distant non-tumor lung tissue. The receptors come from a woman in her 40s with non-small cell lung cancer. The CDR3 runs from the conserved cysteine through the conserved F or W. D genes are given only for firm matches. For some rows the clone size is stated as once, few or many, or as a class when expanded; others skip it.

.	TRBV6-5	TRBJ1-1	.	TGTGCCAGCAGTAGCCTGGGACGGGACACCGAAGCTTCCTTT	CASSSLGRDTEASF
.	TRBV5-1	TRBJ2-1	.	TGCACCAGCAGCAGCGACAGGATACGATCCAATGAGCAGTTCTTC	CTSSSDRIRSNEQFF
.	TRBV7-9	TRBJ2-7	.	TGTGCCAACAGTCAGGACTACTCCTACGAGCAGTACTTC	CANSQDYSYEQYF
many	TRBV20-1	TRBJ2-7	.	TGCAGTGCCCGTAGCGGCGCCTACGAGCAGTACTTC	CSARSGAYEQYF
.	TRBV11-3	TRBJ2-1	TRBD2	TGTGCCACCAGCGATCCGGGACTAGCGGCCAACAACGATCAGTTCTTC	CATSDPGLAANNDQFF
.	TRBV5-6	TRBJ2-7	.	TGTGCCAGCAGCTCTATGGGGGCCCAACGAGTATACGAGCTGTACTTC	CASSSMGAQRVYELYF
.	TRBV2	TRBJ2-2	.	TGTGCCAGCAGGAGTTCGGGGGCGAGAACCCGGGAGCTGTCTTTT	CASRSSGARTRELSF
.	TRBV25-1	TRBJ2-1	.	TGTGTCAGCAAAACTGGCTGGAGTCATGAGCAGTTCTTC	CVSKTGWSHEQFF
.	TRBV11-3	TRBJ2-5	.	TGTGTCAACATCGGGCGGACCCAGTACTTC	CVNIGRTQYF
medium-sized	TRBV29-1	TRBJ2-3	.	TGCAGCGTTGAAGGAACTTTGGGTTTTAACACAGATACGCAGTATTTT	CSVEGTLGFNTDTQYF
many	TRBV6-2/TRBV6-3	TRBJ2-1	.	TGTGCCAGCAGTTCCAGCGAGACCAATGAGCAGTTCTTC	CASSSSETNEQFF
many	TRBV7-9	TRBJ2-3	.	TGTGCCAGCAGGGAGGGAGCAGATACGCAGTATTTT	CASREGADTQYF
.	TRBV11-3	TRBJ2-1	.	TGTGCCGGCAGCCCAAGACCTAGGAGCTCCTACGATGAGCAGTTATTC	CAGSPRPRSSYDEQLF
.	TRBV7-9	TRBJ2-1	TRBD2	TGTGTCAGCAACCAAAGGATAGCGGGCGAGCAGTTCTTC	CVSNQRIAGEQFF